Below, 5 T cell receptor beta chains from the same sample are listed, as sequenced in a study of blood T cell repertoires in COVID-19. Some clones are missing from TCRdb's copy, which holds only in-frame ones; the method was immunoSEQ multiplex PCR. This table holds some 130,000 clones, about 75% found once. Sequences were obtained from peripheral blood. These TCRs come from an elderly man with acute or convalescent COVID-19.

V usage is TRBV19 and J usage is TRBJ1-5; TRBD1 might be the D (6 bases). V lost 2 bases, J lost 13 bases, and 15 bases lay in between. The germline V gene has CDR1 LNHDA and CDR2 SQIVND (reference sequence). This CDR3 is built from 13 residues. The CDR3 coding sequence is TGTGCCAGTAGTATAAGGGGGGAGGGGTCACAGCATTTT. Protein sequence: CASSIRGEGSQHF.

This clone was detected only once. V and J are TRBV28 and TRBJ2-2; D possibly corresponds to TRBD1 (5 bases). The V end lost 1 base, the J end lost 5 bases, and 11 bases lay between the germline ends. Germline CDR1 is MDHEN and CDR2 is SYDVKM. This CDR3 comprises 15 residues. The CDR3 DNA sequence: TGTGCCAGCAGTTTATCCCAGGGTTATACCGGGGAGCTGTTTTTT. This translates into CASSLSQGYTGELFF.

The chain combines TRBV30 with TRBJ2-5; 8 bases fit TRBD2. The CDR3 is made up of 14 amino acids. Germline CDR1 reads GTSNPN; CDR2 reads SVGIG (reference sequence). V was clipped by 2 bases and J by 5 bases; unmatched bases: 7. This CDR3 is CAWSTRGGLETQYF. The CDR3 nucleotides are TGTGCCTGGAGTACCCGCGGGGGGCTGGAGACCCAGTACTTC.

The V gene is TRBV2, the J gene TRBJ2-3, with 7 bases that match TRBD2. The CDR3 has 13 amino acids. Per the germline V gene, CDR1 is SNHLY and CDR2 is FYNNEI. V lost 6 bases, J lost 1 base, and 1 base stayed unmatched. CDR3 residues: CASRSGGTDTQYF. In DNA, the CDR3 is TGTGCCAGCAGGAGCGGGGGCACAGATACGCAGTATTTT.

To note about this clone: A read error may produce the germline difference seen at one junction end. This chain links TRBV29-1 with TRBJ2-6; no clear D. CDR1 and CDR2 from the germline V gene are SQVTM and ANQGSEA. This CDR3 is built from 14 residues. The CDR3 nucleotides are TGTGCGGCCGCGGTTGACTCTGGAGCCAACGTCCTGACTTTC. Amino acid sequence: CAAAVDSGANVLTF.